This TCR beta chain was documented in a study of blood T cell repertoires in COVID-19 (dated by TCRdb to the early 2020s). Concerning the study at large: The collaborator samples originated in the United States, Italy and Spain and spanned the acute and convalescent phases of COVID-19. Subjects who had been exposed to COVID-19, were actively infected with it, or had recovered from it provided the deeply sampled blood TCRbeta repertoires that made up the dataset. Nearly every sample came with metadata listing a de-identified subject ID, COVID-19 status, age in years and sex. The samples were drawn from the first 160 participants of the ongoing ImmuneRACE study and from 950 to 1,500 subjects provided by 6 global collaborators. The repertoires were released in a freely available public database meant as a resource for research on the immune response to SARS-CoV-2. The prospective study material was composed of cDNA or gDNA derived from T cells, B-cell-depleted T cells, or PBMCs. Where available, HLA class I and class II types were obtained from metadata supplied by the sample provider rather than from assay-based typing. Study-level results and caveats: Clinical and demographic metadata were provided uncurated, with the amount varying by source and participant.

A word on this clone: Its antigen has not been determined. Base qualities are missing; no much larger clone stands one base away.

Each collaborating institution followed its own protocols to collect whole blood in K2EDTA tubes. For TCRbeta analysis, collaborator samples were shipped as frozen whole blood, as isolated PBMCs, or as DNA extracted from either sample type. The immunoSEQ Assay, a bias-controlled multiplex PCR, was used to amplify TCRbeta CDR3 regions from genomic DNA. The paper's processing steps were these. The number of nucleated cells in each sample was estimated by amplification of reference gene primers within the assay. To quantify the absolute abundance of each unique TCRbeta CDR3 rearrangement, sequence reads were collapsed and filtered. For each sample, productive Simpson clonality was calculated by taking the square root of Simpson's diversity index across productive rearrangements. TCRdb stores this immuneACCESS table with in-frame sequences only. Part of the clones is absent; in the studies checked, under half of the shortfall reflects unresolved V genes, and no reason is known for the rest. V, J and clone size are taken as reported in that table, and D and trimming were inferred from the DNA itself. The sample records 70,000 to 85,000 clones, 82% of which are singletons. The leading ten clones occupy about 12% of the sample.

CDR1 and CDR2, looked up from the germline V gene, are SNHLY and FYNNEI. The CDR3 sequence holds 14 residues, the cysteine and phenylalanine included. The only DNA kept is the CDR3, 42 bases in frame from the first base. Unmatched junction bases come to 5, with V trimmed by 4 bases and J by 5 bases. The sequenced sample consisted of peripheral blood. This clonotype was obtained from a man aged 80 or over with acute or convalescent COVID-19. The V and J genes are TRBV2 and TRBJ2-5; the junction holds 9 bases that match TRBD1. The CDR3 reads CASSGRDRGETQYF. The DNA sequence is TGTGCCAGCAGTGGAAGAGACAGGGGGGAGACCCAGTACTTC.